The rows below give T cell receptor beta chains drawn from one sample of a study of long-term antiretroviral therapy in people with HIV. The repertoire was sequenced with immunoSEQ multiplex PCR; TCRdb's copy has only in-frame clones and lacks some. The table shows about 31,000 clones, with roughly 90% occurring only once. Sequencing was performed on unsorted PBMCs, taken more than 5 years after starting antiretroviral therapy. The receptors were gathered from a woman aged 40-49 years with HIV. Each CDR3 is given with its conserved first and last residue. A D gene is named only where the DNA matches it firmly. The size of a clone is reported for some rows only, either as once, few or many, or as a class for expanded clones.

cdr3_aa: CASRDYPSMNTEAFF
cdr3_nt: TGTGCCAGCAGAGACTACCCTTCTATGAACACTGAAGCTTTCTTT
d_call: .
j_call: TRBJ1-1
v_call: TRBV28
clone_size: .

cdr3_aa: CASSEGLWAGASTDTQYF
cdr3_nt: TGTGCCAGCAGTGAGGGGTTGTGGGCAGGGGCTAGCACAGATACGCAGTATTTT
d_call: .
j_call: TRBJ2-3
v_call: TRBV6-1
clone_size: .

cdr3_aa: CASSQGMTGGSNYGYTF
cdr3_nt: TGCGCCAGCAGCCAAGGGATGACAGGGGGCTCTAACTATGGCTACACCTTC
d_call: TRBD1
j_call: TRBJ1-2
v_call: TRBV4-3
clone_size: once

cdr3_aa: CASSLTGLKVTQYF
cdr3_nt: TGTGCCAGCAGCTTAACGGGCCTAAAGGTGACCCAGTACTTC
d_call: .
j_call: TRBJ2-5
v_call: TRBV11-2
clone_size: .

cdr3_aa: CASSVVAGTYNEQFF
cdr3_nt: TGTGCCAGCAGCGTAGTAGCGGGGACGTACAATGAGCAGTTCTTC
d_call: TRBD2
j_call: TRBJ2-1
v_call: TRBV9
clone_size: .

cdr3_aa: CASSPGRAGRETQYF
cdr3_nt: TGTGCCAGCAGCCCCGGGCGAGCGGGTCGGGAGACCCAGTACTTC
d_call: .
j_call: TRBJ2-5
v_call: TRBV6-6
clone_size: .

cdr3_aa: CASSLDGREGDYEQYF
cdr3_nt: TGTGCCAGCAGCTTAGATGGTCGGGAGGGGGACTACGAGCAGTACTTC
d_call: TRBD2
j_call: TRBJ2-7
v_call: TRBV11-3
clone_size: .

cdr3_aa: CASRRDRGPYEQYF
cdr3_nt: TGTGCCAGCAGGAGAGACAGGGGGCCCTACGAGCAGTACTTC
d_call: TRBD1
j_call: TRBJ2-7
v_call: TRBV6-6
clone_size: .

cdr3_aa: CASSFWGPGTGTGNTIYF
cdr3_nt: TGCGCCAGCAGCTTCTGGGGTCCCGGGACAGGGACTGGAAACACCATATATTTT
d_call: TRBD1
j_call: TRBJ1-3
v_call: TRBV5-1
clone_size: .

cdr3_aa: CASSEGQEAFF
cdr3_nt: TGTGCCAGCAGCGAAGGACAAGAAGCTTTCTTT
d_call: .
j_call: TRBJ1-1
v_call: TRBV9
clone_size: .

cdr3_aa: CASSPWTVRTQYF
cdr3_nt: TGTGCCAGTAGTCCCTGGACCGTGAGGACGCAGTATTTT
d_call: .
j_call: TRBJ2-3
v_call: TRBV19
clone_size: .

cdr3_aa: CASSPSRGTTEAFF
cdr3_nt: TGCGCCAGCAGTCCTTCGCGGGGGACCACTGAAGCTTTCTTT
d_call: .
j_call: TRBJ1-1
v_call: TRBV4-1
clone_size: .

cdr3_aa: CSFTGNNEQFF
cdr3_nt: TGCAGCTTTACAGGGAACAATGAGCAGTTCTTC
d_call: .
j_call: TRBJ2-1
v_call: TRBV20-1
clone_size: .

cdr3_aa: CASSQDTSGGPTYEQYF
cdr3_nt: TGTGCCAGCAGCCAAGATACAAGCGGGGGTCCCACCTACGAGCAGTACTTC
d_call: TRBD2
j_call: TRBJ2-7
v_call: TRBV4-2
clone_size: .

cdr3_aa: CASSLDGGGGYTF
cdr3_nt: TGTGCCAGCAGCCTTGACGGGGGTGGTGGCTACACCTTC
d_call: .
j_call: TRBJ1-2
v_call: TRBV7-9
clone_size: .

cdr3_aa: CASSPRTSGGGADTQYF
cdr3_nt: TGTGCCAGCAGCCCCCGGACTAGCGGGGGAGGGGCAGATACGCAGTATTTT
d_call: TRBD2
j_call: TRBJ2-3
v_call: TRBV11-2
clone_size: .

cdr3_aa: CASSFMGTNYGYTF
cdr3_nt: TGTGCCAGCAGCTTCATGGGAACTAACTATGGCTACACCTTC
d_call: .
j_call: TRBJ1-2
v_call: TRBV5-4
clone_size: .

cdr3_aa: CATSSRGRSEAFF
cdr3_nt: TGTGCCACCAGTTCGAGGGGTCGGAGTGAAGCTTTCTTT
d_call: .
j_call: TRBJ1-1
v_call: TRBV6-1
clone_size: .

cdr3_aa: CSVQSTDTQYF
cdr3_nt: TGCAGCGTCCAAAGCACAGATACGCAGTATTTT
d_call: .
j_call: TRBJ2-3
v_call: TRBV29-1
clone_size: .

cdr3_aa: CASSQDRRQTNQPQHF
cdr3_nt: TGCGCCAGCAGCCAAGACCGTAGGCAGACTAATCAGCCCCAGCATTTT
d_call: .
j_call: TRBJ1-5
v_call: TRBV4-1
clone_size: .